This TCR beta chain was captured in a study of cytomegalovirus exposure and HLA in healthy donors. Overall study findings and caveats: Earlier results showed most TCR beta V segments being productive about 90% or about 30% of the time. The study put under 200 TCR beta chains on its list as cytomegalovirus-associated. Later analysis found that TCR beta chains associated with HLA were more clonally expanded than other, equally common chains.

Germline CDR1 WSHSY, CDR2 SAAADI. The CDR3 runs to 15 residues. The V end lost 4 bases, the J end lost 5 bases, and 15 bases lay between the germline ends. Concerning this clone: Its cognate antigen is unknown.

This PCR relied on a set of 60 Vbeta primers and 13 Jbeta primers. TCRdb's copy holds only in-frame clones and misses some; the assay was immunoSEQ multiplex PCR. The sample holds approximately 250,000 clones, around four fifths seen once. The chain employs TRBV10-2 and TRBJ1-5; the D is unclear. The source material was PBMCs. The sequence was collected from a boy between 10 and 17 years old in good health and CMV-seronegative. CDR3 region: CASSVDILGDQPQHF. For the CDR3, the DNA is TGCGCCAGCAGTGTGGATATCCTCGGAGATCAGCCCCAGCATTTT.